Listed below are T cell receptor beta chains from one sample, sequenced in a study of T cell repertoires in cytomegalovirus infection. TCRdb passed the reads through MiXCR, listing each CDR3 protein once. The table shows 490,000 or so distinct CDR3 sequences, with over 9% occurring only once. The sample was PBMCs. All receptors come from a human donor in good health (CMV status not recorded). Some clones in this sample may be carry-over from other donors' samples. Each CDR3 is given with its conserved first and last residue. The D gene is left open where the match is weak. Part of the rows lack a size; the others show once, few, many or a class for expanded clones.

>TRBV9|many|TRBJ1-2|TRBD1
CASSGDTGTGSYGYTF
TGTGCCAGCAGCGGGGATACCGGGACAGGGAGTTATGGCTACACCTTC
>TRBV4-2|few|TRBJ2-3|TRBD2
CASSQEQRGPTDTQYF
TGTGCCAGCAGCCAAGAACAGCGGGGGCCCACAGATACGCAGTATTTT
>TRBV27|.|TRBJ2-7|.
CASRPPGSSYEQYF
TGTGCCAGCAGGCCCCCGGGGAGCTCCTACGAGCAGTACTTC
>TRBV6-1|few|TRBJ2-3|TRBD1
CASGDRQGGTDTQYF
TGTGCCAGCGGGGATCGACAGGGGGGCACAGATACGCAGTATTTT
>TRBV5-1|few|TRBJ2-2|.
CASSRTSNTGELFF
TGCGCCAGCAGCAGGACATCGAACACCGGGGAGCTGTTTTTT
>TRBV7-9|many|TRBJ2-2|TRBD2
CASNPDNPEELAGENTGELFF
TGTGCCAGCAACCCCGATAACCCCGAAGAACTGGCGGGAGAGAACACCGGGGAGCTGTTTTTT
>TRBV7-2|many|TRBJ2-5|.
CASRTSGVPQETQYF
TGTGCCAGCAGAACCTCGGGAGTGCCTCAAGAGACCCAGTACTTC
>TRBV6-5|many|TRBJ1-1|.
CASSYDPTGEAFF
TGTGCCAGCAGTTACGACCCGACCGGGGAAGCTTTCTTT
>TRBV10-3|many|TRBJ2-1|TRBD1
CAISEGTDVTQNHEQFF
TGTGCCATCAGTGAGGGGACAGACGTCACGCAGAACCATGAGCAGTTCTTC
>TRBV28|.|TRBJ2-3|TRBD2
CASIPGGAPDTQYF
TGTGCCAGCATCCCGGGGGGGGCCCCAGATACGCAGTATTTT
>TRBV7-3|many|TRBJ2-1|.
CASSPGAGHDEQFF
TGTGCCAGCAGCCCCGGGGCAGGGCACGATGAGCAGTTCTTC
>TRBV11-3|many|TRBJ2-3|.
CASSHRGTDTQYF
TGTGCCAGCAGCCATCGGGGCACAGATACGCAGTATTTT
>TRBV12-5|many|TRBJ2-5|.
CASGSGSETQYF
TGTGCTAGTGGTTCAGGGAGCGAGACCCAGTACTTC
>TRBV7-9|many|TRBJ1-1|.
CASTRGADTEAFF
TGTGCCAGCACGAGGGGGGCAGACACTGAAGCTTTCTTT
>TRBV7-9|many|TRBJ2-7|TRBD1
CASSFWDRPREQYF
TGTGCCAGCAGCTTTTGGGACAGGCCCCGCGAGCAGTACTTC
>TRBV7-9|few|TRBJ1-2|.
CASSANGPTLGYTF
TGTGCCAGCAGCGCCAATGGACCGACACTTGGCTACACCTTC
>TRBV20-1|many|TRBJ2-7|TRBD2
CSARDPSGPSYEQYF
TGCAGTGCTAGAGATCCTAGCGGGCCCTCCTACGAGCAGTACTTC
>TRBV18|few|TRBJ2-1|TRBD2
CASSRKWTSGGQYNEQFF
TGTGCCAGCTCGCGAAAGTGGACTAGCGGGGGTCAATACAATGAGCAGTTCTTC
>TRBV29-1|many|TRBJ1-1|.
CSVEGAAEAFF
TGCAGCGTTGAAGGCGCGGCTGAAGCTTTCTTT
>TRBV12-3/TRBV12-4|few|TRBJ1-2|.
CASSSRQITNGYTF
TGTGCCAGCAGTTCTCGACAAATAACGAATGGCTACACCTTC
>TRBV28|few|TRBJ1-3|.
CASTSPSGGNTIYF
TGTGCCAGCACTAGCCCCTCTGGCGGAAACACCATATATTTT
>TRBV28|many|TRBJ2-7|TRBD2
CASSPQTSGSDYEQYF
TGTGCCAGCAGTCCCCAGACTAGCGGGAGCGACTACGAGCAGTACTTC
>TRBV7-9|.|TRBJ2-1|TRBD2
CASSLGGGRAFYNEQFF
TGTGCCAGCAGCTTAGGGGGCGGGAGGGCCTTCTACAATGAGCAGTTCTTC
>TRBV12-3/TRBV12-4|.|TRBJ2-7|.
CASSPLVRAYEQYF
TGTGCCAGCAGTCCCCTTGTAAGGGCCTACGAGCAGTACTTC
>TRBV5-1|many|TRBJ2-1|.
CASSPDPYNEQFF
TGCGCCAGCAGCCCCGACCCTTACAATGAGCAGTTCTTC
>TRBV4-2|.|TRBJ2-2|.
CASLSPGPGELFF
TGTGCCAGCCTAAGCCCGGGCCCCGGGGAGCTGTTTTTT
>TRBV30|.|TRBJ1-3|.
CASQREIGNTIYF
TGTGCCTCACAGAGAGAGATTGGAAACACCATATATTTT
>TRBV7-8|many|TRBJ1-4|.
CASSSTRWGGEKLFF
TGTGCCAGCAGCTCCACGCGCTGGGGCGGTGAAAAACTGTTTTTT
>TRBV30|few|TRBJ1-5|.
CAWSLYAGGNQPQHF
TGTGCCTGGAGCTTATATGCGGGGGGGAATCAGCCCCAGCATTTT
>TRBV30|few|TRBJ1-2|.
CAWTGMGYGYTF
TGTGCCTGGACCGGCATGGGCTATGGCTACACCTTC
>TRBV4-1|many|TRBJ2-5|TRBD2
CASSASGRELLETQYF
TGCGCCAGCAGTGCTAGCGGGAGGGAGTTATTAGAGACCCAGTACTTC
>TRBV19|many|TRBJ2-4|TRBD1
CASSTTGLRFNIQYF
TGTGCCAGTAGTACGACAGGGTTGAGGTTCAACATTCAGTACTTC
>TRBV5-1|few|TRBJ2-3|TRBD2
CASSFRTSGEGDTQYF
TGCGCCAGCAGCTTCCGGACTAGCGGGGAGGGAGATACGCAGTATTTT
>TRBV29-1|few|TRBJ1-3|.
CSAGAESRGNTIYF
TGCAGCGCCGGAGCGGAAAGTCGAGGAAACACCATATATTTT
>TRBV4-1|many|TRBJ1-2|.
CASSQVGGATYGYTF
TGCGCCAGCAGCCAAGTTGGTGGGGCCACCTATGGCTACACCTTC
>TRBV9|.|TRBJ1-2|.
CASSNFLGDYGYTF
TGTGCCAGCAGCAACTTTTTGGGGGACTATGGCTACACCTTC
>TRBV28|many|TRBJ1-3|.
CASSLRGKPGFHGNTIYF
TGTGCCAGCAGTTTAAGAGGAAAACCGGGATTCCACGGAAACACCATATATTTT
>TRBV7-3|many|TRBJ1-6|.
CASSRGRIDNSPLHF
TGTGCCAGCAGCAGGGGACGTATCGATAATTCACCCCTCCACTTT
>TRBV5-1|many|TRBJ2-2|.
CASSTGGTLTGELFF
TGCGCCAGCAGCACTGGCGGGACACTTACCGGGGAGCTGTTTTTT
>TRBV19|many|TRBJ2-3|.
CASSVGPDTQYF
TGTGCCAGTAGTGTGGGCCCAGATACGCAGTATTTT
>TRBV12-3/TRBV12-4|.|TRBJ1-4|.
CASSRGLLEKLFF
TGTGCCAGTTCCCGGGGGCTTCTTGAAAAACTGTTTTTT
>TRBV19|many|TRBJ2-1|TRBD2
CASSITASGGNEQFF
TGTGCCAGTAGTATAACGGCTAGCGGGGGGAATGAGCAGTTCTTC
>TRBV20-1|.|TRBJ1-5|.
CSARLDNQPQHF
TGCAGTGCTAGGCTGGACAATCAGCCCCAGCATTTT
>TRBV4-2|many|TRBJ1-5|.
CASSHSGRDSNQPQHF
TGTGCCAGCAGCCATTCCGGCAGGGATAGCAATCAGCCCCAGCATTTT
>TRBV7-2|medium-sized|TRBJ2-7|.
CASSPSPGPYEQYF
TGTGCCAGCAGCCCCTCCCCCGGTCCCTACGAGCAGTACTTC
>TRBV12-3/TRBV12-4|many|TRBJ2-5|.
CASNSGGTQYF
TGTGCCAGCAACAGTGGGGGGACCCAGTACTTC
>TRBV28|.|TRBJ2-1|.
CASSLGRERDNEQFF
TGTGCCAGCAGTTTGGGACGGGAGCGGGACAATGAGCAGTTCTTC
>TRBV12-3/TRBV12-4|many|TRBJ1-5|.
CASSLYAPRRPQHF
TGTGCCAGCAGTTTATATGCCCCGAGGAGGCCCCAGCATTTT
>TRBV29-1|few|TRBJ1-1|.
CSVGGTSAGTEAFF
TGCAGCGTGGGGGGGACCTCGGCGGGGACTGAAGCTTTCTTT
>TRBV7-9|many|TRBJ1-1|TRBD1
CASRGKMDRGRAFF
TGTGCCAGCAGGGGGAAGATGGACAGGGGGCGAGCTTTCTTT
>TRBV11-2|.|TRBJ2-1|TRBD1
CASSRAGQGYNEQFF
TGTGCCAGCAGCCGCGCCGGACAGGGCTACAATGAGCAGTTCTTC
>TRBV28|few|TRBJ2-3|.
CASDGGSTDTQYF
TGTGCCAGCGACGGGGGCAGCACAGATACGCAGTATTTT
>TRBV19|many|TRBJ1-2|.
CASEGGGWGYGYTF
TGTGCCAGTGAAGGCGGGGGATGGGGATATGGCTACACCTTC
>TRBV9|few|TRBJ2-5|TRBD2
CASSSGLAGGSKTQYF
TGTGCCAGCAGCTCCGGACTAGCGGGAGGGTCGAAGACCCAGTACTTC